These T cell receptor beta chains were read from a single sample in a study of blood T cells in healthy people across ages. Each CDR3 protein is one row after TCRdb ran MiXCR on the 5' RACE reads. This table has about 1.8 million distinct CDR3 sequences, around half appearing once. The sample comprised blood. Every receptor here comes from a woman aged 40 to 50 in good health. The conserved cysteine and the conserved F or W are not part of the CDR3 here. A D gene is named only where the DNA matches it firmly. For some rows the clone size is stated as once, few or many, or as a class when expanded; others skip it.

v_call	j_call	clone_size	d_call	cdr3_aa
TRBV20-1	TRBJ2-7	few	NA	SAGLRLGEQY
TRBV29-1	TRBJ2-1	NA	NA	SGNRLYNEQF
TRBV9	TRBJ2-5	NA	NA	ASSVAQGNEQY
TRBV27	TRBJ2-3	few	NA	ASAGVGRPGTDTQY
TRBV7-2	TRBJ2-1	few	TRBD2	ASSRPSGGADNEQF
TRBV29-1	TRBJ2-1	NA	TRBD1	SVSGQLITDTQF
TRBV4-3	TRBJ2-5	many	TRBD1	ASSQDLGQGLTQY
TRBV7-3	TRBJ2-1	NA	NA	ASNGRDVSYNEQF
TRBV28	TRBJ2-1	NA	NA	ASSFVQGVSYNEQF
TRBV20-1	TRBJ2-7	NA	TRBD2	SARDLRSSGGALYEQY
TRBV4-2	TRBJ2-1	few	TRBD1	ASSQVDRGAYNEQF
TRBV7-3	TRBJ2-1	NA	NA	ASSTKRGSDEQF
TRBV12-3/TRBV12-4	TRBJ1-1	NA	TRBD1	ASSPGQGVWTEAF
TRBV12-3/TRBV12-4	TRBJ2-4	NA	NA	ASSAPPLAKNIQY
TRBV9	TRBJ1-2	NA	TRBD1	ASTGGGNYGYT
TRBV10-2	TRBJ2-2	NA	NA	ASSVIRGGTGELF
TRBV12-3/TRBV12-4	TRBJ2-7	NA	NA	ASSGGGQLLYEQY
TRBV2	TRBJ2-5	few	TRBD2	ASREILRTSGETQY
TRBV7-9	TRBJ1-2	few	NA	ASSLSGRNSYGYT
TRBV12-3/TRBV12-4	TRBJ1-4	NA	NA	ASIRGDNEKLF
TRBV12-3/TRBV12-4	TRBJ2-5	NA	NA	ASSSWNPSKQTQY
TRBV10-3	TRBJ1-6	once	NA	AISARSHNSPLH
TRBV7-3	TRBJ2-7	NA	NA	ASILTPPSSYEQY
TRBV7-2	TRBJ2-3	few	NA	ASSPGGWQDTQY
TRBV10-3	TRBJ1-2	few	TRBD1	AISEDRGYGYT
TRBV7-2	TRBJ2-3	NA	TRBD1	ASNPDRGTGTQY
TRBV15	TRBJ2-5	NA	TRBD2	ATSTSGGGNYNEQY
TRBV6-5	TRBJ1-2	few	NA	ASSYRGRNRYGYT
TRBV6-2/TRBV6-3	TRBJ2-3	NA	NA	ASRPFATDTQY
TRBV29-1	TRBJ2-4	few	TRBD2	SATHAPGGGYIQY
TRBV6-6	TRBJ2-3	few	NA	ASSYSNGDTQY
TRBV7-8	TRBJ2-1	few	NA	ASSLAHGTGNEQF
TRBV20-1	TRBJ2-3	few	NA	SAGRTVAGGTDTQY
TRBV4-2	TRBJ2-5	NA	TRBD2	ASSHSSGGNNEQY
TRBV20-1	TRBJ2-1	NA	NA	SARSPGARGGEQF
TRBV15	TRBJ1-1	NA	NA	ATSIPRAAYTEAF
TRBV5-1	TRBJ2-5	many	TRBD2	ASSRGTSGQETQY
TRBV5-1	TRBJ2-1	NA	TRBD2	ASSWVLSGGNEQF
TRBV6-5	TRBJ1-5	NA	NA	ASSYDPDRNQPQH
TRBV25-1	TRBJ1-2	NA	NA	ASSKGANYGYT
TRBV3-1	TRBJ2-5	NA	NA	ACTIRENQETQY
TRBV28	TRBJ1-5	NA	NA	ASSPGGGMSNQPQH
TRBV12-3/TRBV12-4	TRBJ2-5	NA	TRBD1	ASRPRTGLETQY
TRBV7-8	TRBJ1-5	NA	TRBD1	ASSSGQGRRGNQPQH
TRBV7-2	TRBJ2-3	few	TRBD2	ASSSMTSRTDTQY
TRBV6-5	NA	NA	TRBD1	ASKKGWTGIQETQY